This T cell receptor (beta chain) is from a study of CD4 T cells in relation to SARS-CoV-2 and coronaviruses. Study-wide context: ViraFEST: approximately eleven-day antigen culture of PBMCs, then TCR beta CDR3 sequencing. Controls used an HIV-1 Nef peptide pool or no peptide.

Data came from immunoSEQ multiplex PCR; TCRdb stores just in-frame clones and leaves some out. The sample lists 10,000 to 15,000 clones; 69% were seen once. Before the COVID-19 pandemic, during about 2011-2019, CD4+ T cells were taken from unexposed donors. After approximately 10 days of culture, CD4+ T cells were isolated. This clone was detected only once. As yet, its antigen is unknown. This TCR came from a human donor in good health. The sample taken for sequencing was CD4+ T cells from PBMCs, cultured in vitro.

The CDR3 protein is CATSGRGVQGEAFF. The CDR3 DNA is TGTGCCACCAGTGGCCGGGGGGTCCAGGGTGAAGCTTTCTTT. V usage is TRBV24-1 and J usage is TRBJ1-1; weak D call: TRBD1 (5 bases). Germline CDR1 KGHDR, CDR2 SFDVKD. The CDR3 length is 14 residues. V was trimmed by 5 bases and J by 7 bases, leaving 16 bases between them.